What follows describes a single T cell receptor (beta chain). Its matching antigen is unknown. V gave up 6 bases and J gave up 4 bases; unmatched junction bases: 5. This CDR3 region has 14 residues. The germline V gene has CDR1 LNHDA and CDR2 SQIVND (reference sequence). Repertoires were generated with immunoSEQ multiplex PCR, while TCRdb's copy carries only in-frame clones and drops some. The sample lists about 140,000 clones; around nine tenths were seen once. This specimen comes from a study of T cell responses to AZD1222 COVID-19 vaccine. General study findings and limits: Sampled repertoires all dated from after the peak T cell response. After two AZD1222 doses, spike-specific TCR breadth and depth rose versus day 0. CD4 TCRs linked to vaccination spanned spike, dominating at 160-218 and 743-854. Only a handful of people who got AZD1222 tested seropositive at baseline.

The receptor's source is an adult in good health. The sample was peripheral blood, taken on day 0 of AZD1222 vaccination. The chain has TRBV19 and TRBJ1-4, with 7 bases that match TRBD1. CDR3 region: CASSVWDSNEKLFF. The CDR3, as DNA: TGTGCCAGTAGCGTCTGGGACAGTAATGAAAAACTGTTTTTT.